This paragraph reports one T cell receptor (beta chain). Its recognized antigen is unknown. No base quality information exists; no much larger clone differs at one position. TCRbeta CDR3 regions were amplified from genomic DNA by means of the immunoSEQ Assay, a bias-controlled multiplex PCR. Per the source publication's procedure: Within the assay, amplification of reference gene primers was used to estimate how many nucleated cells each sample contained. Sequence reads were collapsed and filtered to measure the absolute abundance of every unique TCRbeta CDR3 rearrangement. For each sample, productive Simpson clonality was calculated by taking the square root of Simpson's diversity index across productive rearrangements. The clones in this table, taken by TCRdb from immuneACCESS, are in-frame only. Not every clone is retained; where verified, under half of the shortfall comes from an unresolved V gene, and the cause of the rest is unknown. V and J calls and clone size are given by that table; D and trimming were obtained from the DNA. The sample includes under 250,000 clones, with roughly 88% observed a single time. 1.3% to 1.5% of the sample goes to the ten largest clones.

In the germline V gene, CDR1 corresponds to LGHNA and CDR2 to YSLEER. Relative to germline, V is missing 4 bases and J is missing 4 bases, with 15 bases of the junction outside any gene match. Including the terminal cysteine and phenylalanine, the CDR3 comprises 17 residues. The DNA shown is the 51-base CDR3, in frame from base 1. This sample stems from a study of blood T cell repertoires in COVID-19 (dated by TCRdb to 2020 to 2022). Study-level background: Samples from collaborators originated in the United States, Italy and Spain and spanned both the acute and convalescent phases of COVID-19. The material from the prospective study consisted of cDNA or gDNA derived from T cells, B-cell-depleted T cells, or PBMCs. Nearly every sample came with metadata listing a de-identified subject ID, COVID-19 status, age in years and sex. Deeply sampled blood TCRbeta repertoires from subjects exposed to, actively infected with, or recovered from COVID-19 were included in the dataset. Where available, HLA class I and class II types were taken from metadata supplied by the sample provider and were not determined by assay-based typing. Samples were obtained from the ongoing ImmuneRACE study (first 160 participants) and from over 1,000 subjects provided by 6 global collaborators. The repertoires were released in a freely available public database meant as a resource for research on the immune response to SARS-CoV-2.

Each collaborating institution followed its own protocols to collect whole blood in K2EDTA tubes. For TCRbeta analysis, collaborators shipped samples in one of three forms: frozen whole blood, isolated PBMCs, or DNA extracted from either of those sample types. Results the study describes overall, beyond this receptor: The amount of clinical and demographic metadata varied by source and participant and was provided uncurated.

Recombination linked TRBV4-3 to TRBJ1-2, with 7 middle bases fitting TRBD1. The clonotype was recovered from a man at least 80 years old with acute or convalescent COVID-19. Sequenced input: peripheral blood. For the CDR3, the sequence is CASSLNALTGEVYGYTF. DNA sequence: TGCGCCAGCAGCCTCAACGCACTCACAGGGGAGGTCTATGGCTACACCTTC.